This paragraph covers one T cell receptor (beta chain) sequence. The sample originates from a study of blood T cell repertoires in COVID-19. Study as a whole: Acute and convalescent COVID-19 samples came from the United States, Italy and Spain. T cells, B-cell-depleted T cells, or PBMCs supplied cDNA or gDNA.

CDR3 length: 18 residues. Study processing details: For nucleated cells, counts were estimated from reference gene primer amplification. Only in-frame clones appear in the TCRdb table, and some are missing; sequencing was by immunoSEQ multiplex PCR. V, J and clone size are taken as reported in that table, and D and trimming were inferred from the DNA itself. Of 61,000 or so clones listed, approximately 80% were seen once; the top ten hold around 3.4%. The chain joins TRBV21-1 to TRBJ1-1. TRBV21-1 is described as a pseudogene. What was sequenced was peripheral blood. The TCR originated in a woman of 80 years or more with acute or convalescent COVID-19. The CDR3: CASSKKGGKTYMNTEAFF. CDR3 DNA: TGTGCCAGCAGCAAAAAAGGAGGCAAGACATACATGAACACTGAAGCTTTCTTT.